Listed below are T cell receptor beta chains from one sample, sequenced in a study of naive and memory T cell subsets. MiXCR was run by TCRdb on the 5' RACE reads, yielding one entry per CDR3 protein. The table includes 55,000 to 65,000 distinct CDR3 sequences, 6.5% to 9% detected once. The receptor source for this set is a female donor in good health. Each CDR3 is given with its conserved first and last residue. The D gene is left open where the match is weak. Where a row states a size, it is once, few, many or the class of an expanded clone; other rows omit it.

DNA,CDR3,V,J,D,size
TGCGCCAGCAGCCACGGACAGAGGGAGACCCAGTACTTC,CASSHGQRETQYF,TRBV5-1,TRBJ2-5,.,.
TGTGCCAGCAGACCTCAGGGGAACACTGAAGCTTTCTTT,CASRPQGNTEAFF,TRBV12-3/TRBV12-4,TRBJ1-1,.,many
TGTGCCAGCAGCCTCAGTTCTTCAACTAATGAAAAACTGTTTTTT,CASSLSSSTNEKLFF,TRBV13,TRBJ1-4,.,many
TGTGCCAGCAGCGAAGAAGGGAACACCGGGGAGCTGTTTTTT,CASSEEGNTGELFF,TRBV9,TRBJ2-2,.,.
TGTGCCAGCAGTTTCTTGGGGACAGTCCACGAGCAGTACTTC,CASSFLGTVHEQYF,TRBV6-5,TRBJ2-7,TRBD1,.
TGTGCCACCAGGACAGGGAACTACAATGAGCAGTTCTTC,CATRTGNYNEQFF,TRBV24-1,TRBJ2-1,TRBD1,few
TGTGCCAGCAGTTACCTAGCGGGGAACACCGGGGAGCTGTTTTTT,CASSYLAGNTGELFF,TRBV6-2/TRBV6-3,TRBJ2-2,TRBD2,few
TGTGCCAGCAGCGTAGGACTAGCGGGGTACAATGAGCAGTTCTTC,CASSVGLAGYNEQFF,TRBV9,TRBJ2-1,TRBD2,.
TGCAGCGTTGCCAAGAACACCGGGGAGCTGTTTTTT,CSVAKNTGELFF,TRBV29-1,TRBJ2-2,.,.
TGTGCCGCATACGGACGCGGGAATGGCTACACCTTC,CAAYGRGNGYTF,TRBV28,TRBJ1-2,.,.
TGTGCCAGCAGTTACTCAAGCAAAACCGGGGAGCTGTTTTTT,CASSYSSKTGELFF,TRBV6-2/TRBV6-3,TRBJ2-2,.,.
TGCAGCGTTGACAACGGACATGGGGACTACGAGCAGTACTTC,CSVDNGHGDYEQYF,TRBV29-1,TRBJ2-7,.,.
TGCGCCAGCAGTCCCGATCCGGATCAGCCCCAGCATTTT,CASSPDPDQPQHF,TRBV5-1,TRBJ1-5,.,many
TGCGCCAGCAAATCGAACACTGAAGCTTTCTTT,CASKSNTEAFF,TRBV5-1,TRBJ1-1,.,.
TGTGCCAGTAGTATTGACAGCGAGACATATGGCTACACCTTC,CASSIDSETYGYTF,TRBV19,TRBJ1-2,.,.
TGTGCCAGCAGCCAAGAGCCCCAGCGGGGGGTCAACACCGGGGAGCTGTTTTTT,CASSQEPQRGVNTGELFF,TRBV3-1,TRBJ2-2,TRBD2,.
TGTGCCAGCAGGGGGTTTAAATCCTACGAGCAGTACTTC,CASRGFKSYEQYF,TRBV28,TRBJ2-7,.,many
TGTGCCAGCAGTGACTCCCTGACAGGTGACTACAATGAGCAGTTCTTC,CASSDSLTGDYNEQFF,TRBV6-4,TRBJ2-1,.,many
TGTGCCACCAGTGACCACAGGGTTCCGAACACCGGGGAGCTGTTTTTT,CATSDHRVPNTGELFF,TRBV24-1,TRBJ2-2,.,few
TGTGCCAGCAGTAACACCTTGAATGAAAAACTGTTTTTT,CASSNTLNEKLFF,TRBV27,TRBJ1-4,.,many
TGTGCCAGCAGGAACGATCCCCTGACAGGGAGATATGAAAAACTGTTTTTT,CASRNDPLTGRYEKLFF,TRBV2,TRBJ1-4,TRBD1,few
TGTGCCAGCAGCGTAGAACAGGGTAGGGAGCTGTTTTTT,CASSVEQGRELFF,TRBV9,TRBJ2-2,.,.
TGTGCCAGCAGCTTAGGCACAGGAAAATTCAATCAGCCCCAGCATTTT,CASSLGTGKFNQPQHF,TRBV7-9,TRBJ1-5,.,.
TGTGCCAGCAGCCACGTTGGCCAGGGGGTTAATGAAAAACTGTTTTTT,CASSHVGQGVNEKLFF,TRBV11-2,TRBJ1-4,TRBD1,.
TGTGCCAGCAGTTCTTGGGGACAGGGTGGGAATGAGCAGTTCTTC,CASSSWGQGGNEQFF,TRBV28,TRBJ2-1,TRBD1,.
TGCAGTGCTAGCCTCCCGGAGGCTAGCGAACCCACAGATACGCAGTATTTT,CSASLPEASEPTDTQYF,TRBV20-1,TRBJ2-3,.,few
TGTGCCAGCAGCTTAAAGGCTGTCGGGGACCAAGAGACCCAGTACTTC,CASSLKAVGDQETQYF,TRBV7-3,TRBJ2-5,.,.
TGTGCCAGCAGCGAACAGGGCGGCGATGAAGCTTTCTTT,CASSEQGGDEAFF,TRBV3-1,TRBJ1-1,.,few
TGTGCCACCAGCAGGCCGGGGAGAGAGACCCAGTACTTC,CATSRPGRETQYF,TRBV15,TRBJ2-5,.,few
TGTGCCAGCAGCCAAGATGAGTCGGCCCTCGGCATCCTGTTCTTC,CASSQDESALGILFF,TRBV3-1,TRBJ2-1,.,.
TGCGCCAGCAGTGCAGGTGGGGGTGAGCAGTTCTTC,CASSAGGGEQFF,TRBV5-1,TRBJ2-1,.,few
TGCGCCAGCAGCCAAGCATCGGGACAAACCTACGAGCAGTACTTC,CASSQASGQTYEQYF,TRBV4-1,TRBJ2-7,.,.
TGTGCCAGCAGTGAAGAGAGGTCGACAGGGGTGTACGAGCAGTACTTC,CASSEERSTGVYEQYF,TRBV6-1,TRBJ2-7,TRBD1,.
TGTGCCAGCAGTTCCTACCCTACTTTCTTT,CASSSYPTFF,TRBV6-6,TRBJ1-1,.,many
TGTGCCAGCACCGTCGGGGGAACGAGCGCGAACACCGGGGAGCTGTTTTTT,CASTVGGTSANTGELFF,TRBV2,TRBJ2-2,.,.
TGTGCCAGCAGGGGGTTCGGGGACGATAAGGGCAATCAGCCCCAGCATTTT,CASRGFGDDKGNQPQHF,TRBV27,TRBJ1-5,.,many
TGTGCCAGCAGCTTAAGGCGGGAGGGTTTTTTTACAGATACGCAGTATTTT,CASSLRREGFFTDTQYF,TRBV11-2,TRBJ2-3,TRBD2,few
TGTGCCAGCAGCGTCGGGCCCAACACTGAAGCTTTCTTT,CASSVGPNTEAFF,TRBV9,TRBJ1-1,.,many
TGTGCCAGCAGCCACACAGATACGCAGTATTTT,CASSHTDTQYF,TRBV9,TRBJ2-3,.,.
TGTGCCAGCAGCAAGGGACTCCCTGAATCCTACGAGCAGTACTTC,CASSKGLPESYEQYF,TRBV6-6,TRBJ2-7,.,.
TGTGCCAGCAGTTTGACAACCCAGGGGGGGAGCCAGCCCCAGCATTTT,CASSLTTQGGSQPQHF,TRBV27,TRBJ1-5,TRBD1,.
TGTGCCAGTAGTATAGAGACTCAGCACGAGCAGTACTTC,CASSIETQHEQYF,TRBV19,TRBJ2-7,.,few
TGCGCCAGCAGCTTGGCACGGCAGGGAAACGGCTACACCTTC,CASSLARQGNGYTF,TRBV5-1,TRBJ1-2,.,few
TGCAGTGCTAGAGATCGGGGTGGTGCTGAAAAACTGTTTTTT,CSARDRGGAEKLFF,TRBV20-1,TRBJ1-4,.,few
TGTGCCAGCCGTAGTGGGGAACAAGAGACCCAGTACTTC,CASRSGEQETQYF,TRBV11-2,TRBJ2-5,.,.
TGTGCCAGCAGCTTCGGGACCTACGAGCAGTACTTC,CASSFGTYEQYF,TRBV3-1,TRBJ2-7,.,many
TGTGCCAGCAGTGCCTTCAAGGACTATGGCTACACCTTC,CASSAFKDYGYTF,TRBV7-9,TRBJ1-2,.,.
TGTGCCAGCAATAGACAGCCGGGAGAGACCCAGTACTTC,CASNRQPGETQYF,TRBV28,TRBJ2-5,.,.
TGTGCCAGCAGTTTAGTCGGTGGGTTCCGGGACGAGCAGTACTTC,CASSLVGGFRDEQYF,TRBV12-3/TRBV12-4,TRBJ2-7,.,few
TGTGCCAGCAGTCCTCCGGGACAAGTCGAAAAACTGTTTTTT,CASSPPGQVEKLFF,TRBV28,TRBJ1-4,.,few
TGTGCCAGCAGCCGACTAGCGGAGGCCAAAAACATTCAGTACTTC,CASSRLAEAKNIQYF,TRBV2,TRBJ2-4,TRBD2,.